Shown below are 12 T cell receptor beta chains from a single sample sequenced in a study of blood T cell repertoires in COVID-19. Generated by immunoSEQ multiplex PCR, the TCRdb table keeps only in-frame clones and is missing some. The top ten clones hold around 5% of a sample with approximately 150,000 clones, approximately 84% of them seen once. The specimen was peripheral blood. These TCRs come from a woman between 45 and 60 years old with COVID-19, enrolled during active disease.

J is TRBJ2-1 and V is TRBV24-1, with D hard to call. Germline assignment: CDR1 KGHDR and CDR2 SFDVKD. Trimming pared 5 bases from V and 7 bases from J, leaving 5 bases between. CDR3 length equals 11 residues. In nucleotides, the CDR3 is TGTGCCACCAGTGTAGAAAATGAGCAGTTCTTC. Encoded protein: CATSVENEQFF.

This clone turned up a few times. V is TRBV2 and J is TRBJ1-5; possibly TRBD1 for D (6 bases). V was trimmed by 6 bases and J by 1 base, leaving 16 bases between them. The CDR3 length is 16 residues. Germline V lookup: CDR1 SNHLY, CDR2 FYNNEI. The CDR3 DNA reads as TGTGCCAGCAGCTCCGGACAGACCACCAGCAATCAGCCCCAGCATTTT. It codes for CASSSGQTTSNQPQHF.

This clone has a single count. V is TRBV23-1 and J is TRBJ2-2, with a weak D call TRBD2 (6 bases). TRBV23-1 is reported as an ORF; its role is uncertain. The CDR3 has 14 amino acids. V was pared by 8 bases and J by 6 bases, with 16 bases between. The CDR3 sequence: CASAPGTPPGELFF. The CDR3, as DNA: TGCGCCAGCGCTCCCGGGACTCCCCCCGGGGAGCTGTTTTTT.

The rearrangement links TRBV30 to TRBJ1-5; D is undetermined. Germline values: CDR1 GTSNPN, CDR2 SVGIG (reference sequence). Trimming shortened V by 5 bases and J by 1 base, and 15 bases separated the two germline ends. This CDR3 region has 15 residues. The CDR3 DNA reads as TGTGCCTGGGCCCCCTACAGTGAGAGCAATCAGCCCCAGCATTTT. This sequence encodes CAWAPYSESNQPQHF.

The chain couples TRBV7-2 to TRBJ1-6; D might be TRBD1 (6 bases). Deletions cut 3 bases from V and 4 bases from J, with 16 bases between. Germline-derived CDR1 and CDR2 are SGHTA and FQGNSA. The CDR3 has 17 amino acids. The chain's CDR3 is CASSFSRQGYYNSPLHF. The CDR3 bases are TGTGCCAGCAGCTTCTCCCGCCAGGGGTATTATAATTCACCCCTCCACTTT.

J is TRBJ1-4 and V is TRBV27; 10 bases are shared with TRBD1. After removal of 5 bases from V and 1 base from J, the junction contained 4 bases not matched to a gene. In germline, CDR1 is MNHEY, CDR2 SMNVEV (reference sequence). This CDR3 comprises 16 residues. CDR3 DNA sequence: TGTGCCAGCAGTCCTCGGGACAGGGGAACTAATGAAAAACTGTTTTTT. It translates to CASSPRDRGTNEKLFF.

This clone was observed a few times. The chain is built from TRBV5-1 and TRBJ2-3; D is undetermined. Trimming left V 4 bases short and J 2 bases short, with 14 bases between. This CDR3 comprises 15 residues. Germline lookup yields CDR1 SGHRS and CDR2 YFSETQ. The DNA of the CDR3 is TGCGCCAGCAGCCAAGCTGACATACCCACAGATACGCAGTATTTT. Translation gives CASSQADIPTDTQYF. Full variable domain (remainder filled in from reference TRBV5-1 and TRBJ2-3): KAGVTQTPRYLIKTRGQQVTLSCSPISGHRSVSWYQQTPGQGLQFLFEYFSETQRNKGNFPGRFSGRQFSNSRSEMNVSTLELGDSALYLCASSQADIPTDTQYFGPGTRLTVL.

The V and J genes are TRBV9 and TRBJ1-3, with 7 bases matching TRBD1. Trimming cost V 3 bases and J 6 bases; bases outside gene matches: 9. The CDR3 is 15 residues long. CDR1 is SGDLS, CDR2 YYNGEE, per germline. In DNA, the CDR3 is TGTGCCAGCAGCGGTGGAGGGACAGAAAAAAACACCATATATTTT. This sequence encodes CASSGGGTEKNTIYF.

The rearrangement joins TRBV4-3 to TRBJ2-5; D is ambiguous. Germline V gene data show CDR1 as LGHNA and CDR2 as YSLEER. V was clipped by 0 bases and J by 5 bases, with 7 bases between them. CDR3 length: 13 residues. The CDR3 DNA reads TGCGCCAGCAGCCAAGATTCCTCGGAGACCCAGTACTTC. Translation: CASSQDSSETQYF.

This chain uses TRBV13 with TRBJ1-2; D remains ambiguous. The V gene lost 0 bases and the J gene lost 8 bases, with 10 bases spanning the gap. CDR1 and CDR2 (germline): PRHDT, FYEKMQ (reference sequence). The CDR3 length is 13 residues. The CDR3 DNA reads TGTGCCAGCAGCTTAGGGGGAGAGTGGGGCTACACCTTC. Translation gives CASSLGGEWGYTF.

The chain joins TRBV9 to TRBJ2-2; 12 nucleotides match TRBD2. The CDR3 is 15 residues long. J lost 8 bases, V lost 4 bases, and 6 bases had no gene match. Germline V gives CDR1 SGDLS, CDR2 YYNGEE. The CDR3 spells CASSLASGGAGELFF. In DNA, the CDR3 is TGTGCCAGCAGCCTCGCTAGCGGGGGGGCGGGGGAGCTGTTTTTT.

The rearrangement uses TRBV4-3 and TRBJ1-4; D is perhaps TRBD1 (6 bases). The CDR3 is 16 amino acids. Germline V gives CDR1 LGHNA, CDR2 YSLEER. V was cut by 4 bases and J by 7 bases, with 19 bases left in between. The DNA for the CDR3 is TGCGCCAGCAGCCCTGCGGACAGCTCAGGAGGTGAAAAACTGTTTTTT. Translating gives CASSPADSSGGEKLFF.